A selection of T cell receptor beta chains follows, all from one sample in a study of cytomegalovirus exposure and HLA in healthy donors. Profiling relied on immunoSEQ multiplex PCR, and the TCRdb table lists in-frame clones only, not all of them. The sample holds about 160,000 clones, 60% to 75% seen once. The sequenced sample consisted of PBMCs. The source of these receptors is a woman in her 50s in good health and CMV-seropositive. The CDR3 runs from the conserved cysteine through the conserved F or W. Fields, in order: J gene, V gene, CDR3 protein.

j_gene: TRBJ2-5; v_gene: TRBV5-6; CDR3aa: CASSLQAGGHQETQYF
j_gene: TRBJ2-5; v_gene: TRBV2; CDR3aa: CASKIVGGGETQYF
j_gene: TRBJ2-5; v_gene: TRBV5-8; CDR3aa: CASSLEGPHTHETQYF
j_gene: TRBJ2-7; v_gene: TRBV14; CDR3aa: CASSPYYEQYF
j_gene: TRBJ2-7; v_gene: TRBV6-5; CDR3aa: CASSRTGVHEQYF
j_gene: TRBJ2-7; v_gene: TRBV5-5; CDR3aa: CASSLAGPYEQYF
j_gene: TRBJ1-2; v_gene: TRBV9; CDR3aa: CASSPSGSPVYGYTF
j_gene: TRBJ1-6; v_gene: TRBV7-2; CDR3aa: CASRSGQERGALHF
j_gene: TRBJ2-5; v_gene: TRBV7-9; CDR3aa: CASSSWTEETQYF
j_gene: TRBJ2-7; v_gene: TRBV7-9; CDR3aa: CASSLVAGRGSYEQYF
j_gene: TRBJ2-3; v_gene: TRBV13; CDR3aa: CASSYTSGDTDTQYF
j_gene: TRBJ1-1; v_gene: TRBV2; CDR3aa: CASTEGPGGAFF
j_gene: TRBJ2-7; v_gene: TRBV6-4; CDR3aa: CASRDSPNYEQYF
j_gene: TRBJ2-7; v_gene: TRBV18; CDR3aa: CASTRDLTYEQYF
j_gene: TRBJ2-5; v_gene: TRBV19; CDR3aa: CATQTSGGGPWTQYF
j_gene: TRBJ1-5; v_gene: TRBV18; CDR3aa: CASSLAGADQPQHF
j_gene: TRBJ1-3; v_gene: TRBV5-4; CDR3aa: CASSLWGPGNTIYF
j_gene: TRBJ2-5; v_gene: TRBV5-1; CDR3aa: CASSYAGPQETQYF
j_gene: TRBJ1-3; v_gene: TRBV7-9; CDR3aa: CASSLGPGDSSGNTIYF
j_gene: TRBJ2-7; v_gene: TRBV27; CDR3aa: CASSVRRGSGYEQYF
j_gene: TRBJ1-6; v_gene: TRBV21-1; CDR3aa: CASSGGSPLHF
j_gene: TRBJ2-5; v_gene: TRBV5-1; CDR3aa: CASSLRGAGEETQYF
j_gene: TRBJ1-5; v_gene: TRBV5-6; CDR3aa: CASSLGTTRVQHF
j_gene: TRBJ2-7; v_gene: TRBV11-2; CDR3aa: CASSLEGDRIHEQYF
j_gene: TRBJ2-3; v_gene: TRBV27; CDR3aa: CASSRQGVGTDTQYF
j_gene: TRBJ1-5; v_gene: TRBV19; CDR3aa: CASSIGTTLRGNQPQHF
j_gene: TRBJ2-7; v_gene: TRBV4-2; CDR3aa: CASSLEDRYEQYF
j_gene: TRBJ2-1; v_gene: TRBV19; CDR3aa: CASMAPGQSSGEQFF
j_gene: TRBJ1-2; v_gene: TRBV2; CDR3aa: CASSEMRGYGYTF
j_gene: TRBJ1-2; v_gene: TRBV5-6; CDR3aa: CASSLRISGGYTF
j_gene: TRBJ2-1; v_gene: TRBV9; CDR3aa: CASSVTSRGLGGNEQFF
j_gene: TRBJ2-1; v_gene: TRBV5-8; CDR3aa: CASSALAGVWEQFF
j_gene: TRBJ1-2; v_gene: TRBV10-2; CDR3aa: CASGYTADYGYTF
j_gene: TRBJ1-1; v_gene: TRBV19; CDR3aa: CASSIVGTLGTEAFF
j_gene: TRBJ1-2; v_gene: TRBV10-2; CDR3aa: CASSRTDSYGYTF
j_gene: TRBJ1-5; v_gene: TRBV10-2; CDR3aa: CASSDGVQPQHF
j_gene: TRBJ1-1; v_gene: TRBV6-1; CDR3aa: CASSEGRPNAEAFF
j_gene: TRBJ2-5; v_gene: TRBV2; CDR3aa: CASCRERAGKETQYF
j_gene: TRBJ1-6; v_gene: TRBV9; CDR3aa: CASSSRDLQNSPLHF
j_gene: TRBJ1-5; v_gene: TRBV4-1; CDR3aa: CASSRYLNQPQHF
j_gene: TRBJ1-2; v_gene: TRBV5-5; CDR3aa: CASSLWGGGYTF
j_gene: TRBJ2-1; v_gene: TRBV19; CDR3aa: CASSAAGGSYNEQFF
j_gene: TRBJ2-1; v_gene: TRBV5-1; CDR3aa: CASSRGTEYNEQFF
j_gene: TRBJ2-1; v_gene: TRBV7-9; CDR3aa: CSSSLMTGQFF
j_gene: TRBJ2-5; v_gene: TRBV5-1; CDR3aa: CASSLFGGPGETQYF
j_gene: TRBJ2-2; v_gene: TRBV10-2; CDR3aa: CASSERGGLSTGELFF
j_gene: TRBJ2-5; v_gene: TRBV5-1; CDR3aa: CASSLQETQYF